A selection of T cell receptor beta chains follows, all from one sample in a study of neurological immune-mediated disorders. TCRdb reanalysed the 5' RACE reads using MiXCR and keeps one entry per CDR3 protein. Of roughly 60,000 distinct CDR3 sequences in the sample, about 10% were seen once. The source material was PBMCs. The receptors here all came from a man younger than 45 in good health. CDR3s include the opening cysteine and the closing phenylalanine or tryptophan. A D gene is named only where the DNA matches it firmly. Size values are once, few and many counts, or a class for expanded clones, and some rows have none.

clone size	D gene	J gene	V gene	CDR3 DNA	CDR3 protein
NA	TRBD2	TRBJ2-7	TRBV4-1	TGCGCCAGCAGCCGCGGGGGGGGTAGGGGCACCTACGAGCAGTACTTC	CASSRGGGRGTYEQYF
few	NA	TRBJ2-7	TRBV10-2	TGCGCCAGCAGTGAGTCTTGGGGGCGGCCCTACGAGCAGTACTTC	CASSESWGRPYEQYF
many	NA	TRBJ2-1	TRBV4-1	TGCGCCAGCAGCCAAGAAATGAGCCGGGGCTCCTACAATGAGCAGTTCTTC	CASSQEMSRGSYNEQFF
many	NA	TRBJ2-5	TRBV29-1	TGCAGCGTTGAGTTAGCTGTAAGGGAGACCCAGTACTTC	CSVELAVRETQYF
many	NA	TRBJ2-2	TRBV9	TGTGCCAGCAGCCTCCGAGCCGGGGGCACCGGGGAGCTGTTTTTT	CASSLRAGGTGELFF
many	NA	TRBJ1-2	TRBV18	TGTGCCAGCTCACCCGGGGGCGCGGACTATGGCTACACCTTC	CASSPGGADYGYTF
many	NA	TRBJ2-1	TRBV12-3/TRBV12-4	TGTGCCAGCAGTTTCCTAGCGCCCAGCGACAATGAGCAGTTCTTC	CASSFLAPSDNEQFF
many	TRBD2	TRBJ2-1	TRBV20-1	TGCAGTGCTAAACCGCTAGCGGGGAATGAGCAGTTCTTC	CSAKPLAGNEQFF
many	TRBD2	TRBJ2-1	TRBV20-1	TGCAGTGCTAGGGCGGGGACTAGCGGGGGGGATGAGCAGTTCTTC	CSARAGTSGGDEQFF
many	TRBD1	TRBJ2-3	TRBV5-1	TGCGCCAGCAGCGTCCGGGACAGGGGGACAGATACGCAGTATTTT	CASSVRDRGTDTQYF
many	TRBD2	TRBJ2-7	TRBV28	TGTGCCAGCAGTTGGCCCTTTGCGGGAGGGAACTACGAGCAGTACTTC	CASSWPFAGGNYEQYF
NA	NA	TRBJ2-7	TRBV7-3	TGTGCCAGCAGCCCTTGGAGCGGCTCCTACGAGCAGTACTTC	CASSPWSGSYEQYF
many	NA	TRBJ2-2	TRBV5-1	TGCGCCAGCAGCCTAACACCGAACACCGGGGAGCTGTTTTTT	CASSLTPNTGELFF
many	TRBD2	TRBJ2-7	TRBV7-2	TGTGCCAGCAGCTTCACTAGCGGGACATACGAGCAGTACTTC	CASSFTSGTYEQYF
many	TRBD2	TRBJ2-7	TRBV10-3	TGTGCCATCAGTGACGAAGCGGGATTCACCTACGAGCAGTACTTC	CAISDEAGFTYEQYF
many	NA	TRBJ2-3	TRBV27	TGTGCCAGCAGTTGGGGGGCGTTCGGTTCGAATACGCAGTATTTT	CASSWGAFGSNTQYF
many	NA	TRBJ1-1	TRBV4-1	TGCGCCAGCAGCTGGGGGGGGAACACTGAAGCTTTCTTT	CASSWGGNTEAFF
many	TRBD1	TRBJ1-1	TRBV5-1	TGCGCCAGCAGCCCTAAACCCGGGACAGCGTCTCACGCTTTCTTT	CASSPKPGTASHAFF
many	NA	TRBJ2-1	TRBV5-1	TGCGCCAGCAGCCCCGACGGTTACAATGAGCAGTTCTTC	CASSPDGYNEQFF
many	NA	TRBJ1-3	TRBV20-1	TGCAGTGCACCCGACCCGTTGGAACAGGCTAGGTCTGGAAACACCATATATTTT	CSAPDPLEQARSGNTIYF
many	TRBD1	TRBJ2-1	TRBV5-1	TGCGCCAGCAGCTTGGCACAGGGGGGAGAGCAGTTCTTC	CASSLAQGGEQFF
many	NA	TRBJ2-7	TRBV6-5	TGTGCCACGGGCCCGGGCAGGGAGGATTACGAGCAGTACTTC	CATGPGREDYEQYF
many	TRBD1	TRBJ2-7	TRBV29-1	TGCAGCGTTGAACCCGGGACAGGGGGATACGAGCAGTACTTC	CSVEPGTGGYEQYF
NA	NA	TRBJ2-1	TRBV5-1	TGCGCCAGCAGCTTGCAGTCAACCTACAGGTACAATGAGCAGTTCTTC	CASSLQSTYRYNEQFF
many	TRBD2	TRBJ2-7	TRBV27	TGTGCCAGCGCCGCGACTCCGCGGGAGAGGTACGAGCAGTACTTC	CASAATPRERYEQYF
many	TRBD1	TRBJ2-2	TRBV5-1	TGCGCCAGCAGCCGGGGACAGGCCACCGGGGAGCTGTTTTTT	CASSRGQATGELFF
many	NA	TRBJ2-5	TRBV20-1	TGCAGTGCCTCCTCCGGCTCTTCCACTGGGGAGACCCAGTACTTC	CSASSGSSTGETQYF
many	NA	TRBJ2-2	TRBV29-1	TGCAGCGTTGATGATGGACAAACAAACACCGGGGAGCTGTTTTTT	CSVDDGQTNTGELFF
many	TRBD1	TRBJ1-4	TRBV7-6	TGTGCCAGCAGCACAGGGGATTTGCGTGAAAAACTGTTTTTT	CASSTGDLREKLFF
NA	NA	TRBJ1-1	TRBV7-9	NA	CASILGGDEQFFGPGTPNTEAFF
many	NA	TRBJ2-7	TRBV10-3	TGTGCCATCAGTGCAATAGGTGTTGCGCGTGAGCAGTACTTC	CAISAIGVAREQYF
NA	NA	TRBJ1-1	TRBV12-3/TRBV12-4	TGTGCTAGCAGTATAAATCCAGGGCCCACTGAAGCTTTCTTT	CASSINPGPTEAFF
many	TRBD2	TRBJ2-3	TRBV5-1	TGCGCCAGCAGCTTGGATAGCGGGAGGGCCGGGGATACGCAGTATTTT	CASSLDSGRAGDTQYF
many	TRBD2	TRBJ2-3	TRBV5-5	TGTGCCAGCAGCCTCGCGGGAGATATAGATACGCAGTATTTT	CASSLAGDIDTQYF
many	TRBD2	TRBJ2-1	TRBV5-1	TGCGCCAGCAGCTTAATGTCTAGCGGGGATGATGAGCAGTTCTTC	CASSLMSSGDDEQFF
NA	NA	TRBJ1-5	TRBV12-3/TRBV12-4	TGTACCAGCTCCCCGGGAGGGTATCAGCCCCAGCATTTT	CTSSPGGYQPQHF
many	NA	TRBJ1-1	TRBV2	TGTGCCAGCACCATTTCAGGACGAATGAACACTGAAGCTTTCTTT	CASTISGRMNTEAFF
many	NA	TRBJ1-2	TRBV5-1	TGCGCCAGCAGCTTGGAACAGGGTAATGACGGCTACACCTTC	CASSLEQGNDGYTF
many	NA	TRBJ2-1	TRBV29-1	TGCAGCGTTGAGGGTACAGTCTACAATGAGCAGTTCTTC	CSVEGTVYNEQFF
many	NA	TRBJ2-1	TRBV5-1	TGCGCCAGCAGCTTGGATGGGACAACCTACAATGAGCAGTTCTTC	CASSLDGTTYNEQFF
many	NA	TRBJ2-2	TRBV9	TGTGCCAGCAGCGTAGCCACAGTGAACACCGGGGAGCTGTTTTTT	CASSVATVNTGELFF
many	NA	TRBJ1-5	TRBV4-1	TGCGCCAGCAGCCCCGCGTCAATTATCCAGCCCCAGCATTTT	CASSPASIIQPQHF
NA	NA	TRBJ2-3	TRBV30	TGTGCCTGGAGTCAGGAGGGGCTGGACACAGATACGCAGTATTTT	CAWSQEGLDTDTQYF
many	NA	TRBJ1-2	TRBV3-1	TGTGCCAGTAGGGACCTCGGCTCCGGCTACACCTTC	CASRDLGSGYTF
many	TRBD2	TRBJ2-3	TRBV28	TGTGCCAGCAGTTTTGAAAGCGGGAGGGCGTTGTATACGCAGTATTTT	CASSFESGRALYTQYF
many	NA	TRBJ2-3	TRBV5-1	TGCGCCAGCAGCTCAGGGGCAGAGGATACGCAGTATTTT	CASSSGAEDTQYF
few	TRBD2	TRBJ2-2	TRBV20-1	TGCAGTGCTATACCCGGGAGGGCCTTCACGTCCGGGGAGCTGTTTTTT	CSAIPGRAFTSGELFF
many	TRBD2	TRBJ2-1	TRBV3-1	TGTGCCAGCAGTGGGCTAGCGGGAAATGTAGATGAGCAGTTCTTC	CASSGLAGNVDEQFF
many	NA	TRBJ1-6	TRBV27	TGTGCCAGCAGCCCGGGGGCTAGCATTTATAATTCACCCCTCCACTTT	CASSPGASIYNSPLHF
many	NA	TRBJ2-7	TRBV6-1	TGTGCCAGCAGTGAATCGGCCACCTACGAGCAGTACTTC	CASSESATYEQYF
many	TRBD1	TRBJ2-2	TRBV27	TGTGCCAGCAGTTCAATACGGACAGGGGGGAGGACCGGGGAGCTGTTTTTT	CASSSIRTGGRTGELFF
many	TRBD1	TRBJ1-3	TRBV28	TGTGCCAGCACCATCAGGGGGCTCGGAAACACCATATATTTT	CASTIRGLGNTIYF
many	TRBD2	TRBJ2-2	TRBV3-1	TGTGCCAGCAGCCAAGCTAGCGGGAGGGCGAACGTCGGGGAGCTGTTTTTT	CASSQASGRANVGELFF
many	NA	TRBJ2-3	TRBV20-1	TGCAGTGCTAGCCCACAGGGGACTAGCACAGATACGCAGTATTTT	CSASPQGTSTDTQYF